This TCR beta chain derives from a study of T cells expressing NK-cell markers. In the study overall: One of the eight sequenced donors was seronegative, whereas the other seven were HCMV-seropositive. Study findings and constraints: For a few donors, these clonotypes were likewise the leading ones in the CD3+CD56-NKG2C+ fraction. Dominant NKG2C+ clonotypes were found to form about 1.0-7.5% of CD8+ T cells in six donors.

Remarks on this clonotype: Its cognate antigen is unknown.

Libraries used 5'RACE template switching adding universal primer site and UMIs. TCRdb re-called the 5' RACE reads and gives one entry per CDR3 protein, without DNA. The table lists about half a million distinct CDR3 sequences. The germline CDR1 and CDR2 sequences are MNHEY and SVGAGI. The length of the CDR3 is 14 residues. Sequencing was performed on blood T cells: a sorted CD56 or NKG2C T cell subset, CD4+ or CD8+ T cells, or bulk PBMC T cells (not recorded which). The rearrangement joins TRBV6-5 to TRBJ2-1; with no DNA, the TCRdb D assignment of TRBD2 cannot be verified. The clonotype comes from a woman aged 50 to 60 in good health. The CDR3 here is CATGLGSRLGEQFF.